A selection of T cell receptor beta chains follows, all from one sample in a study of CD8 T cells in Susac syndrome. TCRdb processed the immunoSEQ multiplex PCR reads anew with MiXCR; each CDR3 protein has one entry. The profile shows 200,000 or so distinct CDR3 sequences, 90% to 95% of them singletons. Sequencing input: CD4+ T cells from PBMCs. The receptors were gathered from a human donor with multiple sclerosis. CDR3s include the opening cysteine and the closing phenylalanine or tryptophan. The D gene is left open where the match is weak. Only part of the rows carry a size: once, few, many, or a class if the clone is expanded.

>TRBV11-2|few|NA|TRBJ2-3
CASSQVDTQYF
TGTGCCAGCAGCCAGGTGGATACGCAGTATTTT
>TRBV9|NA|NA|TRBJ2-5
CASSSGRGQETQYF
TGTGCCAGCAGCTCAGGGCGAGGGCAAGAGACCCAGTACTTC
>TRBV7-9|NA|NA|TRBJ1-2
CASIKGEANYGYTF
TGTGCCAGCATCAAGGGGGAAGCTAACTATGGCTACACCTTC
>TRBV30|NA|TRBD1|TRBJ1-2
CAWTEQGVSGYTF
TGTGCCTGGACTGAACAGGGGGTGTCTGGCTACACCTTC
>TRBV5-1|NA|TRBD1|TRBJ1-2
CASSLETGAPYTF
TGCGCCAGCAGCTTGGAGACAGGGGCCCCCTACACCTTC
>TRBV25-1|NA|TRBD2|TRBJ2-7
CASSEAGDSDEQYF
TGTGCCAGCAGTGAGGCGGGAGATAGTGACGAGCAGTACTTC
>TRBV20-1|NA|NA|TRBJ1-1
CSALGETTEAFF
TGCAGTGCCTTGGGAGAGACCACTGAAGCTTTCTTT
>TRBV15|once|NA|TRBJ1-1
CATSRVSLRSNTEAFF
TGTGCCACCAGCAGAGTATCCCTAAGGAGTAACACTGAAGCTTTCTTT
>TRBV6-4|NA|NA|TRBJ2-5
CASTLGGAQYF
TGTGCCAGCACGCTCGGAGGGGCCCAGTACTTC
>TRBV5-4|NA|NA|TRBJ1-2
CASSYDRTNYGYTF
TGTGCCAGCAGCTACGACAGGACTAACTATGGCTACACCTTC
>TRBV28|NA|NA|TRBJ2-1
CASTGTYNEQFF
TGTGCCAGCACCGGGACGTACAATGAGCAGTTCTTC
>TRBV20-1|NA|NA|TRBJ2-7
CSATSAGIKQYF
TGCAGTGCCACCTCGGCGGGGATTAAGCAGTACTTC
>TRBV20-1|NA|NA|TRBJ1-5
CSARDAQIPYSNQPQHF
TGCAGTGCTAGAGATGCCCAGATCCCCTATAGCAATCAGCCCCAGCATTTT
>TRBV5-1|once|NA|TRBJ2-7
CASKMVGGGAEQYF
TGCGCCAGCAAAATGGTGGGAGGGGGGGCCGAGCAGTACTTC
>TRBV6-5|NA|TRBD1|TRBJ2-7
CASSNPLGTGNNEQYF
TGTGCCAGCAGTAACCCCCTAGGGACAGGGAACAACGAGCAGTACTTC
>TRBV30|NA|NA|TRBJ2-7
CAWDLPESYAYEQYF
TGTGCCTGGGACCTTCCGGAGTCTTACGCCTACGAGCAGTACTTC
>TRBV5-4|NA|NA|TRBJ2-5
CASSLGTLQETQYF
TGTGCCAGCAGCCTTGGGACGTTGCAGGAGACCCAGTACTTC
>TRBV29-1|NA|NA|TRBJ2-7
CSASTGWYEQYF
TGCAGCGCCTCGACAGGATGGTACGAGCAGTACTTC
>TRBV29-1|once|NA|TRBJ1-1
CSGWTGNTEAFF
TGCAGCGGCTGGACGGGGAACACTGAAGCTTTCTTT
>TRBV15|NA|NA|TRBJ2-7
CATSRGRVSYEQYF
TGTGCCACCAGCAGAGGTAGGGTTTCCTACGAGCAGTACTTC
>TRBV29-1|NA|NA|TRBJ1-1
CSVGGSSSEAFF
TGCAGCGTTGGGGGCAGTAGTTCTGAAGCTTTCTTT
>TRBV29-1|NA|NA|TRBJ1-5
CAARRDANQPQHF
TGCGCAGCGCGCAGGGACGCCAATCAGCCCCAGCATTTT
>TRBV29-1|NA|NA|TRBJ2-7
CSGGAGQTREQYF
TGCAGCGGAGGAGCGGGACAGACTCGGGAGCAGTACTTC
>TRBV12-3/TRBV12-4|once|NA|TRBJ1-2
CASSLNGNGYTF
TGTGCCAGCAGTTTAAACGGTAATGGCTACACCTTC
>TRBV14|once|NA|TRBJ1-1
CASSHPSGQPNTEAFF
TGTGCCAGCAGCCATCCCAGCGGGCAGCCTAACACTGAAGCTTTCTTT
>TRBV29-1|NA|TRBD2|TRBJ2-1
CSVARLAGGYNEQFF
TGCAGCGTCGCCAGACTAGCGGGGGGTTACAATGAGCAGTTCTTC
>TRBV12-3/TRBV12-4|few|NA|TRBJ2-3
CASSLRDTDTQYF
TGTGCCAGCAGTTTAAGGGACACAGATACGCAGTATTTT
>TRBV2|NA|NA|TRBJ2-4
CASSEEGNIQYF
TGTGCCAGCAGTGAAGAGGGGAACATTCAGTACTTC
>TRBV18|NA|NA|TRBJ2-3
CASSPDTTTDTQYF
TGTGCCAGCTCACCGGACACAACTACGGATACGCAGTATTTT
>TRBV18|once|NA|TRBJ2-3
CASSGPEADTQYF
TGTGCCAGCTCTGGTCCGGAGGCAGATACGCAGTATTTT
>TRBV7-9|NA|NA|TRBJ2-5
CASSTRHRYQETQYF
TGTGCCAGCAGCACACGACATCGGTACCAAGAGACCCAGTACTTC
>TRBV2|NA|NA|TRBJ1-5
CASRPDSNQPQHF
TGTGCCAGCAGACCCGATAGCAATCAGCCCCAGCATTTT
>TRBV19|NA|NA|TRBJ2-3
CASSIVLRLPIEGDTQYF
TGTGCCAGTAGTATAGTCCTCCGTCTCCCCATCGAGGGAGATACGCAGTATTTT
>TRBV3-1|NA|NA|TRBJ2-3
CASSQRSDTQYF
TGTGCCAGCAGCCAGCGTTCGGATACGCAGTATTTT
>TRBV9|NA|NA|TRBJ1-2
CASSGPGYGYTF
TGTGCCAGCAGCGGCCCGGGCTATGGCTACACCTTC
>TRBV20-1|NA|NA|TRBJ2-3
CSATPPTGSTDTQYF
TGCAGTGCGACTCCGCCCACCGGTAGCACAGATACGCAGTATTTT
>TRBV6-1|NA|TRBD1|TRBJ1-5
CASSRWTGDANQPQHF
TGTGCCAGCAGCCGGTGGACAGGGGATGCCAATCAGCCCCAGCATTTT
>TRBV27|NA|TRBD1|TRBJ1-4
CASSLRPDRLFNEKLFF
TGTGCCAGCAGTTTGCGACCGGACAGGCTATTTAATGAAAAACTGTTTTTT
>TRBV2|NA|TRBD1|TRBJ2-5
CASKGTGEETQYF
TGTGCCAGCAAAGGGACAGGGGAAGAGACCCAGTACTTC
>TRBV3-1|NA|NA|TRBJ2-3
CASSLVGLDTQYF
TGTGCCAGCAGCCTGGTGGGGTTAGATACGCAGTATTTT
>TRBV29-1|once|TRBD1|TRBJ2-2
CSVRDRGDNTGELFF
TGCAGCGTACGGGACAGGGGCGACAACACCGGGGAGCTGTTTTTT
>TRBV3-1|NA|NA|TRBJ2-5
CASSQGAFRETQYF
TGTGCCAGCAGCCAAGGGGCCTTCAGGGAGACCCAGTACTTC
>TRBV10-2|NA|TRBD2|TRBJ2-7
CASARLAGAYEQYF
TGCGCCAGCGCCAGACTAGCGGGGGCCTACGAGCAGTACTTC
>TRBV20-1|NA|NA|TRBJ2-5
CSAAQGGETQYF
TGCAGTGCTGCACAGGGTGGCGAGACCCAGTACTTC
>TRBV19|NA|NA|TRBJ1-2
CASRAQGTPNYGYTF
TGTGCCAGTAGAGCACAGGGAACCCCTAACTATGGCTACACCTTC
>TRBV29-1|NA|NA|TRBJ1-2
CSVELGAGYGYTF
TGCAGCGTTGAACTAGGGGCGGGATATGGCTACACCTTC
>TRBV7-7|NA|NA|TRBJ2-1
CASSLEIPGRVGNEQFF
TGTGCCAGCAGCTTAGAAATCCCGGGACGCGTTGGGAATGAGCAGTTCTTC
>TRBV19|NA|TRBD1|TRBJ2-7
CASSLGQGIDEQYF
TGTGCCAGTAGTTTAGGACAGGGCATCGACGAGCAGTACTTC
>TRBV30|NA|TRBD1|TRBJ2-2
CASRGQSTGELFF
TGTGCCTCACGGGGACAGTCCACCGGGGAGCTGTTTTTT
>TRBV3-1|NA|TRBD1|TRBJ1-3
CASDGRGRPGNTIYF
TGTGCCAGCGATGGCAGGGGGAGACCTGGAAACACCATATATTTT
>TRBV6-6|NA|NA|TRBJ2-7
CASSYDSRTVSYEQYF
TGTGCCAGCAGTTACGATTCCCGGACAGTATCCTACGAGCAGTACTTC